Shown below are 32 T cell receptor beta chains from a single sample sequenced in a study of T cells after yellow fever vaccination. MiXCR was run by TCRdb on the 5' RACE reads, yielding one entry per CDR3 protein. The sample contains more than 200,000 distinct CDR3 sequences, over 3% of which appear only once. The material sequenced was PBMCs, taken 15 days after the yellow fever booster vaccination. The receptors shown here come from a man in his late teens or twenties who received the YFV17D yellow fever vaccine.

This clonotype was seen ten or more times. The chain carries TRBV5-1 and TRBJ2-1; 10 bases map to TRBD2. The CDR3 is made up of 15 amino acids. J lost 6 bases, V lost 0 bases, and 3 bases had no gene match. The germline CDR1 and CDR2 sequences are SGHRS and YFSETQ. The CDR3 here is CASSLVLAGLNEQFF. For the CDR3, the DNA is TGCGCCAGCAGCTTGGTACTAGCGGGACTCAATGAGCAGTTCTTC.

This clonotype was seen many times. CDR3 DNA sequence: TGTGCCAGCAGCTTGGCGGAAGACAATGAGCAGTTCTTC. It is translated as CASSLAEDNEQFF. The chain employs TRBV7-6 and TRBJ2-1; no clear D gene. The V gene lost 3 bases and the J gene lost 5 bases, with 8 bases spanning the gap. Per the germline V gene, CDR1 is SGHVS and CDR2 is FNYEAQ. The CDR3 covers 13 residues.

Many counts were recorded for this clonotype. CDR3 DNA: TGTGCCAGCAGCTACACCCGGAGCTCCTACAATGAGCAGTTCTTC. It yields the protein CASSYTRSSYNEQFF. The chain couples TRBV6-5 to TRBJ2-1; D unresolved. Trimming removed 6 bases from V and 0 bases from J, with 12 bases in between. The CDR3 consists of 15 residues. Germline V lookup: CDR1 MNHEY, CDR2 SVGAGI.

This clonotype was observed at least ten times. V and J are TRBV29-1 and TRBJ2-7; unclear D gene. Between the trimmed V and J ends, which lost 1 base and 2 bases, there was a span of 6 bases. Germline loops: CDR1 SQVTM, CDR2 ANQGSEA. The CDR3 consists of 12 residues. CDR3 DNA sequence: TGCAGCGTTGAAGTCCCGACCTACGAGCAGTACGTC. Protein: CSVEVPTYEQYV.

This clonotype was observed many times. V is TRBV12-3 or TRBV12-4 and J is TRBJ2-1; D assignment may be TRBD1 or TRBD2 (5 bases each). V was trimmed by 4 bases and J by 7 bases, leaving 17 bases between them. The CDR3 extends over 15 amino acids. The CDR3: CASSSRDMGQNEQFF. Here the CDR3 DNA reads TGTGCCAGCAGTTCCCGGGATATGGGGCAGAATGAGCAGTTCTTC.

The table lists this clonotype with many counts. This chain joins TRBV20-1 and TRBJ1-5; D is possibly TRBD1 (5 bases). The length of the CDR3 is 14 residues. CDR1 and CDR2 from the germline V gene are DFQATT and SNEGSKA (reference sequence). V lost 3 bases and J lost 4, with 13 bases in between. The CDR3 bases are TGCAGTGCTAGGAATACAGGTTTTAATCAGCCCCAGCATTTT. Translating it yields CSARNTGFNQPQHF.

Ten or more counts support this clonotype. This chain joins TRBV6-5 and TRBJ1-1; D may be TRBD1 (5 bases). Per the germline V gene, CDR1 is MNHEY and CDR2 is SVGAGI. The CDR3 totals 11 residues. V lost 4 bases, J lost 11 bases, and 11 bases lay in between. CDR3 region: CASSSGYTAFF. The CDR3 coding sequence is TGTGCCAGCAGTTCAGGGTATACGGCTTTCTTT.

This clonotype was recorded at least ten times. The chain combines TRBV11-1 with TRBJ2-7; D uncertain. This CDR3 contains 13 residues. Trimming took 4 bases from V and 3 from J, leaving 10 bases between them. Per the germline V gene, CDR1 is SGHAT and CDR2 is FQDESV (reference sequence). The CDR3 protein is CASSSPLYYEQYF. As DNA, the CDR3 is TGTGCCAGCAGCTCACCTCTTTACTACGAGCAGTACTTC.

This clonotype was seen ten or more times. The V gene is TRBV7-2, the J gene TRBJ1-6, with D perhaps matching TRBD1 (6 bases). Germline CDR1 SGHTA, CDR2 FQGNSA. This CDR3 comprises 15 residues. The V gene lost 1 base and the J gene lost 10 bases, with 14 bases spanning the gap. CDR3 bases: TGTGCCAGCAGCTTAGAGGTCAGGGGCGAATCACCCCTCCACTTT. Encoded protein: CASSLEVRGESPLHF.

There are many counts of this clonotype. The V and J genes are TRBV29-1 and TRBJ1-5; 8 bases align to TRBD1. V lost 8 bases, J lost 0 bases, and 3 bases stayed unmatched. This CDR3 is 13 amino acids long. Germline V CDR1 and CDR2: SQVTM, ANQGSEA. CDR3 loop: CSLDRVSNQPQHF. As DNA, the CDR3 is TGCAGCTTGGACAGGGTTAGCAATCAGCCCCAGCATTTT. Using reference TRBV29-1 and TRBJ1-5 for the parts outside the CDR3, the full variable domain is SAVISQKPSRDICQRGTSLTIQCQVDSQVTMMFWYRQQPGQSLTLIATANQGSEATYESGFVIDKFPISRPNLTFSTLTVSNMSPEDSSIYLCSLDRVSNQPQHFGDGTRLSIL.

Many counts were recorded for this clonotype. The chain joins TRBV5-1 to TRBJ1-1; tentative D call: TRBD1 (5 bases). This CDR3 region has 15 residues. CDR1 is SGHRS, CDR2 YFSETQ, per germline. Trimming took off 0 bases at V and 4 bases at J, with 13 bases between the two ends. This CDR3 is CASSLDQGRATEAFF. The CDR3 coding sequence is TGCGCCAGCAGCTTGGATCAGGGTCGGGCCACTGAAGCTTTCTTT.

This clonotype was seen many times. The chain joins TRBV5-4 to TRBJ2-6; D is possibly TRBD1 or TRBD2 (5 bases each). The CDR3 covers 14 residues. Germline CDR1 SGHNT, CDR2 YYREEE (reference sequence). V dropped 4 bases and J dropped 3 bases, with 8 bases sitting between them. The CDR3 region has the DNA TGTGCCAGCAGCGGGGGAAGTGGGGCCAACGTCCTGACTTTC. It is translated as CASSGGSGANVLTF.

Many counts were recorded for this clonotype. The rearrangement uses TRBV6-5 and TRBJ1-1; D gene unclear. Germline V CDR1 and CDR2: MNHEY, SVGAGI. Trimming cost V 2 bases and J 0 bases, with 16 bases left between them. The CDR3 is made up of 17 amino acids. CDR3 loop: CASSYSAAETMNTEAFF. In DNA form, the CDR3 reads TGTGCCAGCAGTTACAGCGCCGCGGAGACAATGAACACTGAAGCTTTCTTT.

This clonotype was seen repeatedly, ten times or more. As DNA, the CDR3 is TGTGCCAGCAGCTTAGGGGTGGGGAACACTGAAGCTTTCTTT. It encodes CASSLGVGNTEAFF. J is TRBJ1-1 and V is TRBV11-2; D remains unclear. This CDR3 has 14 amino acids. Deletions cut 1 base from V and 1 base from J, with 7 bases between. Germline-derived CDR1 and CDR2 are SGHAT and FQNNGV.

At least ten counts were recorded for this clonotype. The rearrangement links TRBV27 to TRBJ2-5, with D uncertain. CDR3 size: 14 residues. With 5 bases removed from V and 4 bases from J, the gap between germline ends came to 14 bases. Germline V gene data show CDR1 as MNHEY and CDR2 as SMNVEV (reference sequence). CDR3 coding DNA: TGTGCCAGCAGTGCCGTGAGGCTCGGAGAGACCCAGTACTTC. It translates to CASSAVRLGETQYF.

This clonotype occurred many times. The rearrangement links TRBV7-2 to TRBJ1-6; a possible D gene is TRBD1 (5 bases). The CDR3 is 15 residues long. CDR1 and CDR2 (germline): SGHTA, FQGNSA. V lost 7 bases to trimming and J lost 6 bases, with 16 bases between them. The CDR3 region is CASKAPGRANSPLHF. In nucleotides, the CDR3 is TGTGCCAGCAAGGCACCGGGCAGGGCTAATTCACCCCTCCACTTT.

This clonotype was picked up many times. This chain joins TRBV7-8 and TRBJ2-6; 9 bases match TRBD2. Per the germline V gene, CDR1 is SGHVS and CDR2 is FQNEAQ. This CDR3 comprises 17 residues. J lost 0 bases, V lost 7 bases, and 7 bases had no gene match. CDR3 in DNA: TGTGCCAGCAATAGACTAGCGGCTAACTCTGGGGCCAACGTCCTGACTTTC. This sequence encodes CASNRLAANSGANVLTF.

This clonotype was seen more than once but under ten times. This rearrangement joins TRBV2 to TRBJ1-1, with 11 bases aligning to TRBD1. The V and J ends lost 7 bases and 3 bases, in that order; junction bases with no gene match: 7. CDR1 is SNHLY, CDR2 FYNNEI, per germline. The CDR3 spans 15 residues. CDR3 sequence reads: CASIRPDRGHTEAFF. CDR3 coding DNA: TGTGCCAGCATAAGACCGGACAGGGGGCACACTGAAGCTTTCTTT.

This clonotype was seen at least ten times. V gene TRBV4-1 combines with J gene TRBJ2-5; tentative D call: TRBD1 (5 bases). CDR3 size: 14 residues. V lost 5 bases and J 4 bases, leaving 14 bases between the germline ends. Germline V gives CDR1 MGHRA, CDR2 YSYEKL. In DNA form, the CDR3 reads TGCGCCAGCAGCGGAAGGTGGGGCCCAGAGACCCAGTACTTC. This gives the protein CASSGRWGPETQYF.

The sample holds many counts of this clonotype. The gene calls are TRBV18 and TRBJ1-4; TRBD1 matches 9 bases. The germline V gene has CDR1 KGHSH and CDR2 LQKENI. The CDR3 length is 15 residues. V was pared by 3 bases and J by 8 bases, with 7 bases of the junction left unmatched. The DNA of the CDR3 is TGTGCCAGCTCACCTTCCGGGACAGGGTACGAAAAACTGTTTTTT. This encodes CASSPSGTGYEKLFF.

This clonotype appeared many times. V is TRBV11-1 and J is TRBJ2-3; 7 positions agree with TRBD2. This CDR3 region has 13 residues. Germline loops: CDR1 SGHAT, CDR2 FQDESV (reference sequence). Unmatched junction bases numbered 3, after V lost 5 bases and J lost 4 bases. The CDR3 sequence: CASSRSGADTQYF. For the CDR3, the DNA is TGTGCCAGCAGCCGGAGCGGGGCAGATACGCAGTATTTT.

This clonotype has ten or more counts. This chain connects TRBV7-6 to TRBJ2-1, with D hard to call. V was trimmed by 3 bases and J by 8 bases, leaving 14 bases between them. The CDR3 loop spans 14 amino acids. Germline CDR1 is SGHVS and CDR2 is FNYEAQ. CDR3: CASSFPLVRHEQFF. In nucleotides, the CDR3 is TGTGCCAGCAGCTTCCCGTTGGTCCGGCATGAGCAGTTCTTC.

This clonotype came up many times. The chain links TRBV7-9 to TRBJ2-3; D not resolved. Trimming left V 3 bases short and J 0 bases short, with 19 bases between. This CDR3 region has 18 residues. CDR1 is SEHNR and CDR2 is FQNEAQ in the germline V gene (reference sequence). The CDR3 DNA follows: TGTGCCAGCAGCTTCAGGCCCACTTCTTCCTCTAGCACAGATACGCAGTATTTT. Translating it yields CASSFRPTSSSSTDTQYF.

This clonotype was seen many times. The CDR3 DNA reads TGTGCCAGCAGTGGCGCGGGATACGAGCAGTACTTC. It translates to CASSGAGYEQYF. The chain has TRBV2 and TRBJ2-7, with D tentatively TRBD2 (6 bases). The CDR3 covers 12 residues. Germline assignment: CDR1 SNHLY and CDR2 FYNNEI. V was clipped by 4 bases and J by 4 bases, with 8 bases between them.

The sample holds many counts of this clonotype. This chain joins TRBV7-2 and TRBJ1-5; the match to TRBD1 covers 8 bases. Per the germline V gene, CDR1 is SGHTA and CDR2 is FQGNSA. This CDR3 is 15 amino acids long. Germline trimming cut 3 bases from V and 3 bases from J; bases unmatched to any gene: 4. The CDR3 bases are TGTGCCAGCAGCTTCCGACAGGGGCCCAATCAGCCCCAGCATTTT. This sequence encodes CASSFRQGPNQPQHF.

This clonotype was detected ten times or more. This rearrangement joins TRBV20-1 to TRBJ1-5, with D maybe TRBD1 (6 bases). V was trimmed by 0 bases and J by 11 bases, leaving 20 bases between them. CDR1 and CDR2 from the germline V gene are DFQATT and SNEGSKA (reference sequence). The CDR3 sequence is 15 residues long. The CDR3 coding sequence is TGCAGTGCTAGAGATGGTGGGGAGGGGGGGGCGGCCCAGCATTTT. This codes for CSARDGGEGGAAQHF.

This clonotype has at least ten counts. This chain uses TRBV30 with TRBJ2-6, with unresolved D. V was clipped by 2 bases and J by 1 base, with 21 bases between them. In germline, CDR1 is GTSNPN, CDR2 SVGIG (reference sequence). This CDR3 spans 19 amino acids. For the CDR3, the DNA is TGTGCCTGGAGTTCAATACGGGCTGATCTGGGATCTGGGGCCAACGTCCTGACTTTC. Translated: CAWSSIRADLGSGANVLTF.

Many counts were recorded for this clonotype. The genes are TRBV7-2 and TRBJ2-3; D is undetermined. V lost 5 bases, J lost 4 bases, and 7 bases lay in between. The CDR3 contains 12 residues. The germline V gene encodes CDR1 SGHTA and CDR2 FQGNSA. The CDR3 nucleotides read TGTGCCAGCAGCGAAGAGGCAGATACGCAGTATTTT. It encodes CASSEEADTQYF.

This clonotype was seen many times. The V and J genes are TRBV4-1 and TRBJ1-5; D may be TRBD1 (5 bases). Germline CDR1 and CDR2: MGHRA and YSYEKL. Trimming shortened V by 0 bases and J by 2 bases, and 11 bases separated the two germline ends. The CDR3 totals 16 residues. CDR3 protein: CASSQEGSGGNQPQHF. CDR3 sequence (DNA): TGCGCCAGCAGCCAAGAAGGGTCGGGGGGCAATCAGCCCCAGCATTTT.

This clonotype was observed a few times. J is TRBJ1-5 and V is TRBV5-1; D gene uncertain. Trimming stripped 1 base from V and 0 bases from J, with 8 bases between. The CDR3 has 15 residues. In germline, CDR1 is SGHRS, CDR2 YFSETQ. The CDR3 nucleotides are TGCGCCAGCAGCTTGCTCGGTTATAGCAATCAGCCCCAGCATTTT. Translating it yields CASSLLGYSNQPQHF.

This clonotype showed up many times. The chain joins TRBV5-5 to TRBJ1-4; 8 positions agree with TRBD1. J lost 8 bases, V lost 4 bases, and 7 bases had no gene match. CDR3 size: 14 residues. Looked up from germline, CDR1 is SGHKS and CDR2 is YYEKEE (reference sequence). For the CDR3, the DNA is TGTGCCAGCAGCATACAGGGGGTGGGAGAAAAACTGTTTTTT. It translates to CASSIQGVGEKLFF.

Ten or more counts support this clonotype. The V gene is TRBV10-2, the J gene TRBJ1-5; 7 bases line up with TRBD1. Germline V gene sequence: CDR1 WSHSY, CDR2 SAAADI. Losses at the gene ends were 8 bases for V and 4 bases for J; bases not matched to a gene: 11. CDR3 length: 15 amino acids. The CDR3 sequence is CASGPDRVGNQPQHF. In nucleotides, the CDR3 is TGCGCCAGCGGACCCGACAGGGTAGGAAATCAGCCCCAGCATTTT.